One TCR beta chain is described in this entry. The sample is drawn from a study of blood T cell repertoires in COVID-19. The wider study: Sample material is recorded as cDNA or gDNA derived from T cells, B-cell-depleted T cells, or PBMCs.

Method: immunoSEQ multiplex PCR; TCRdb's copy keeps in-frame clones and lacks some. The profile shows 490,000 or so clones, approximately 90% of them singletons. Individuals drawn from about 26 US areas were roughly 18 to 95 years old. Researchers sorted participants into cohorts using their self-reported clinical history. Trimming removed 6 bases at V and 12 bases at J, with 14 bases between. The CDR3 is made up of 11 amino acids. Looked up from germline, CDR1 is SNHLY and CDR2 is FYNNEI. The receptor comes from a woman aged 55-69 years who had recovered from COVID-19. Material for sequencing was PBMCs or T cells enriched from blood (not recorded which). The chain combines TRBV2 with TRBJ1-1; D is perhaps TRBD1 (5 bases). The CDR3 reads CASSMGRATFF. The CDR3 coding sequence is TGTGCCAGCAGCATGGGCAGGGCGACTTTCTTT.